The source of this T cell receptor (beta chain) is a study of regulatory T cells in long-lasting Graves disease. Sample time point: persistent/refractory GD, antithyroid drugs over 5 years with positive TRAb. Isolated PBMC RNA provided the starting material for the TCR library. This CDR3 spans 14 amino acids. The germline gives CDR1 SNHLY, CDR2 FYNNEI. V lost 6 bases and J 0 bases, leaving 9 bases between the germline ends. In building TCR beta libraries, iRepertoire HTBI primers were used together with Arm-PCR of CDR3 regions. TCRdb analysed the multiplex PCR reads with MiXCR anew, one entry per CDR3 protein. Among a few hundred thousand distinct CDR3 sequences, about 20% were seen once, and the ten largest hold roughly 28%. This clonotype was counted at least ten times.

The chain joins TRBV2 to TRBJ1-5; possible D gene TRBD1, 5 bases. The sample was peripheral blood mononuclear cells (PBMCs), taken when the disease was refractory, from a patient treated with antithyroid drugs. The receptor's source is a female donor with Graves disease. The CDR3, as DNA: TGTGCCAGCAGCGGGGCAGGTAGCAATCAGCCCCAGCATTTT. Protein sequence: CASSGAGSNQPQHF.